Here is one TCR beta chain with its context. Its antigen remains undetermined. No base qualities exist here, and no much larger clone lies one base off it. The sample belongs to a study of shared clonotypes between healthy human individuals (dated by TCRdb to about 2020). The study in broad terms: The cohort included three men and two women between 18 and 49 years of age. For each donor, CD4 naive and CD4 memory were each run on three plates, CD8 naive on two plates, and CD8 memory on one plate. The study deeply sequenced blood TCR repertoires of about 5 healthy adults to estimate repertoire size and the extent of clonotype sharing between individuals. Libraries were prepared and TCR repertoires were sequenced by different laboratories using diverse techniques, in order to increase sequencing depth and limit assay-specific biases. Each donor's leukapheresis produced roughly between about 0.85 and 10 billion PBMCs.

Study-wide conclusions, independent of this receptor: Because the study included a small number of donors, the genetic and exposure-history diversity represented was limited. Across a handful of donors, approximately 5% of naive CD4, approximately 3.6% of naive CD8, roughly 2.2% of memory CD4, and 0.4% of memory CD8 clonotypes were shared. Even with the large sequencing depth, rarefaction of the sorted-subset datasets indicated that sequencing was incomplete. Estimated clonotype richness was generally larger for naive than for memory subsets. Pairwise subsampling led to the expectation that sequencing depth would affect the degree of clonotype sharing among donors. Sampling was restricted to blood, and TCR repertoires in tissue are likely to differ from TCR repertoires in blood. Compared with non-shared clonotypes, the clonotypes found in all four sorted-subset donors had higher generation probabilities.

CD8 naive samples were obtained by positive selection for CCR7 among CD45RO-negative cells, yielding a CD45RA+CCR7+ population from which TemRA cells were excluded. Donors were healthy HIV-negative adults with no recently reported acute infections or vaccinations. All donors were Caucasian adults living in Nashville, Tennessee, USA. Blood was obtained by leukapheresis, after which PBMCs were separated by Ficoll-Histopaque density gradient centrifugation and cryopreserved in liquid nitrogen vapor phase. Analytical flow cytometry was used to check the purity and quantity of every magnetically sorted T cell population. Each sorted fraction had its genomic DNA isolated and then quantified by UV absorbance on a Nanodrop 2000c. TCR CDR3 regions were amplified from genomic DNA by multiplex PCR using the deep immunoSEQ assay. Extracted genomic DNA from each cell subset was distributed evenly across all wells of several immunoSEQ 96-well plates, and each plate was treated as a replicate. For sorted subsets, each replicate PCR was loaded with about 0.2 ug genomic DNA, equivalent to 30,000 or so T cell genomes. The purified libraries were quantified using a Qubit 3.0 fluorometer, sized with a Bioanalyzer 2100, and then quantified again using the KAPA Library Quantification kit. Every immunoSEQ 96-well plate was sequenced on a dedicated single-read 150-cycle Illumina NextSeq 550 flow cell. In the original analysis: Because the immunoSEQ output held only junctional sequences and lacked quality scores, the filtering could not match the filtering applied to full-length reads. To assign V/J genes and CDR3, sequences were annotated using PyIR, a Python wrapper for IgBLAST v1.9, with IMGT germline references. Reads were filtered out if the reads had weak V/J assignments (E-value above 1e-6), no CDR3, stop codons, out-of-frame junctions, or ambiguous translated residues. V3J clonotypes were defined as sequences sharing an identical inferred V gene, J gene, and CDR3 amino acid sequence. Percentage overlap between repertoires was computed as shared unique clonotypes divided by the size of the smaller repertoire. Repertoire richness was assessed with RTK rarefaction, the Chao1 estimator, and Recon v2.1 estimates of unobserved clonotypes. Generation probabilities were computed with OLGA for all TCRbeta clonotypes obtained by the gDNA method from several donors. In TCRdb, the immuneACCESS table is reduced to in-frame sequences with V and J assigned. These tables do not hold every clone; where another copy was compared, an unresolved V gene accounts for under half, and the others remain unexplained. V and J calls and clone size are given by that table; D and trimming were obtained from the DNA. The sample has about 2 million clones on record, just under 95% of them singletons. Of the sample, 1.1% is held by the ten largest clones.

The clonotype originates from a man in his late teens or twenties in good health. What was sequenced was naive CD8+ T cells sorted from blood. The sample's cell subset or site label, in plain terms: CD45RA+CCR7+.

The CDR3 region: CASRPSWTDGEQYF. The nucleotides are TGTGCCAGCCGACCTTCGTGGACAGATGGGGAGCAGTACTTC. The rearrangement combines TRBV25-1 with TRBJ2-7, with TRBD1 as a weak D call on 6 bases. CDR1 and CDR2 are read off the germline V gene as MGHDK and SYGVNS. From cysteine to phenylalanine, the CDR3 is 14 amino acids long. Left in the record is the CDR3 DNA by itself, 42 bases read in frame from the first base. V is pared back by 8 bases and J by 7 bases, with 21 bases lying between the germline termini.